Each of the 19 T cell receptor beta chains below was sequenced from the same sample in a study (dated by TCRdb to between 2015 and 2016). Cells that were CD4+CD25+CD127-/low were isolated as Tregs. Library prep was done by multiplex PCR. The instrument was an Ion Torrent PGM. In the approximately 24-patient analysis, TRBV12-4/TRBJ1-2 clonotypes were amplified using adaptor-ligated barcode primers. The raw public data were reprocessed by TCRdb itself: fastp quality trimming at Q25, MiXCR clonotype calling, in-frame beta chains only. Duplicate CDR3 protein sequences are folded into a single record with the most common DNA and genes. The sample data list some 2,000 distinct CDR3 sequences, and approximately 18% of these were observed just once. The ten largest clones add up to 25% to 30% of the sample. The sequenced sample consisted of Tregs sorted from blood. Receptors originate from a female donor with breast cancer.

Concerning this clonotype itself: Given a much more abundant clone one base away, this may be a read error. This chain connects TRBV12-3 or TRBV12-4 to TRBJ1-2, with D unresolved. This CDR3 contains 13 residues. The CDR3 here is CTSSPTTDYGYTF. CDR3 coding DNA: TGTACCAGCAGCCCAACGACTGACTATGGCTACACCTTC.

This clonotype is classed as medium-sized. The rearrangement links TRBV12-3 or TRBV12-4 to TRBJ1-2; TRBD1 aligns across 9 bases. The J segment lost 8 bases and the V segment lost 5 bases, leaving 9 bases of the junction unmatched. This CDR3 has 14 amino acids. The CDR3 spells CASSGTGPRWGYTF. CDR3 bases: TGTGCCAGCAGTGGGACAGGGCCACGCTGGGGCTACACCTTC.

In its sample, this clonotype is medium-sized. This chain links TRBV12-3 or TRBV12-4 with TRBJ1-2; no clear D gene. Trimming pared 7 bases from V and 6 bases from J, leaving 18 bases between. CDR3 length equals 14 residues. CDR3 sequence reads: CASTRGLLRDGYTF. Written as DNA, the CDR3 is TGTGCCAGCACCCGCGGCTTATTACGGGATGGCTACACCTTC.

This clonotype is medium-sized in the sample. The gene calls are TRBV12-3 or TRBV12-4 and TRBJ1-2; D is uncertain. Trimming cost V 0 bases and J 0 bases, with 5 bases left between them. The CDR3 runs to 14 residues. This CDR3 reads CASSLAQTNYGYTF. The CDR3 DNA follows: TGTGCCAGCAGTTTAGCACAGACTAACTATGGCTACACCTTC.

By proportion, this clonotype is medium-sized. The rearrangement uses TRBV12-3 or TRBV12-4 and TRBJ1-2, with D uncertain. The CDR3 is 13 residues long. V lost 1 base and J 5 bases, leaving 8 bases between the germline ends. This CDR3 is CASSLGRRYGYTF. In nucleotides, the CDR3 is TGTGCCAGCAGTTTAGGGAGGAGGTATGGCTACACCTTC.

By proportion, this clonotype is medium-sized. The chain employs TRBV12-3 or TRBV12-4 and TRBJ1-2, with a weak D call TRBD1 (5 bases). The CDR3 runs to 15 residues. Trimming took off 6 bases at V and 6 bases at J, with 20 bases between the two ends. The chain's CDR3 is CASSLGGAGPHGYTF. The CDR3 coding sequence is TGTGCCAGCAGCTTGGGTGGGGCAGGGCCCCATGGCTACACCTTC.

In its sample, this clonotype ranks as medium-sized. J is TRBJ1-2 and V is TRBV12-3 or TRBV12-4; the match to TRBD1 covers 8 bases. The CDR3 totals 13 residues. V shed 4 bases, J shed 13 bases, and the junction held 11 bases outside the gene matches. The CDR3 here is CASSWDRSLAGTF. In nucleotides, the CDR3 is TGTGCCAGCAGTTGGGACAGGTCTCTCGCGGGCACCTTC.

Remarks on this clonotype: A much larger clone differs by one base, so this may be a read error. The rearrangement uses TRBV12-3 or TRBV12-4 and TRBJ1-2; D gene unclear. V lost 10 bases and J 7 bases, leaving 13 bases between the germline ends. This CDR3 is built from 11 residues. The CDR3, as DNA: TGTGCCATTCGAACCGCCACTGGCTACACCTTC. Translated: CAIRTATGYTF.

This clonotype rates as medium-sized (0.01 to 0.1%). In DNA form, the CDR3 reads TGTGCCAGCAGTTTAGGGACAGGGGTCTATGGCTACACCTTC. Its protein is CASSLGTGVYGYTF. The V call is TRBV12-3 or TRBV12-4, the J call TRBJ1-2; 9 nucleotides match TRBD1. This CDR3 region has 14 residues. V lost 1 base and J lost 4; bases outside the gene matches: 1.

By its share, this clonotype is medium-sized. The CDR3 loop reads CASSPRTAFYGYTF. The CDR3 DNA reads TGTGCCAGCAGTCCCCGGACAGCCTTCTATGGCTACACCTTC. The genes are TRBV12-3 or TRBV12-4 and TRBJ1-2; maybe TRBD1 (6 bases). The CDR3 extends over 14 amino acids. V shed 5 bases and J shed 4 bases, with 14 bases lying between them.

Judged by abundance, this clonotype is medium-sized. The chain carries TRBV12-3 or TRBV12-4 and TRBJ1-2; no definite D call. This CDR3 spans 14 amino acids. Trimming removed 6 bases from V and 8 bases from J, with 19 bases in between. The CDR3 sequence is CASSPPQGGGGYTF. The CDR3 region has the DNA TGTGCCAGCAGCCCTCCTCAAGGTGGAGGCGGCTACACCTTC.

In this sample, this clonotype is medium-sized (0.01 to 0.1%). Here the CDR3 DNA reads TGTGCCAGCAGTTTGGGAGGGAACTATGGCTACACCTTC. Its translation: CASSLGGNYGYTF. The rearrangement links TRBV12-3 or TRBV12-4 to TRBJ1-2; D gene ambiguous. The CDR3 spans 13 residues. Between the trimmed V and J ends, which lost 3 bases and 2 bases, there was a span of 7 bases.

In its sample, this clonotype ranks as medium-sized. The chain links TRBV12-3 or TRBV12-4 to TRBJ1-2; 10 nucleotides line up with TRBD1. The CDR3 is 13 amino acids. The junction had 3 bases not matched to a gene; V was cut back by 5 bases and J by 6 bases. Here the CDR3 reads CASSPGTGDGYTF. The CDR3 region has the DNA TGTGCCAGCAGTCCCGGGACAGGGGATGGCTACACCTTC.

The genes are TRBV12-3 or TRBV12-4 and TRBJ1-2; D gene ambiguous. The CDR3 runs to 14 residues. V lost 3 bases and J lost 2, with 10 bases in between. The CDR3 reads CASSFRQGNYGYTF. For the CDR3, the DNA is TGTGCCAGCAGTTTTCGACAAGGGAACTATGGCTACACCTTC.

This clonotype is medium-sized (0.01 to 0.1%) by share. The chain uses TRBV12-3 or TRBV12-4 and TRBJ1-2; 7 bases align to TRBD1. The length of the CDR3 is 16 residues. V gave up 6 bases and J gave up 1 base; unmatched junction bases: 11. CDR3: CASSPAPGQLNYGYTF. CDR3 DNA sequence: TGTGCCAGCAGCCCTGCCCCGGGACAGCTTAACTATGGCTACACCTTC.

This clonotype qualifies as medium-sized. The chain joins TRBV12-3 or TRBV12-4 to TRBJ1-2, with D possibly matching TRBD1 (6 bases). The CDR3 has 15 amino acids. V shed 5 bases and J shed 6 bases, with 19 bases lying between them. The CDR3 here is CASSPSLTGRDGYTF. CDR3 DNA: TGTGCCAGCAGTCCTTCCCTAACAGGGCGGGATGGCTACACCTTC.

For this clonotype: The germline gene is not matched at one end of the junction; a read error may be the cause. CDR3 loop: CASSLEFTGYGCAF. Here the CDR3 DNA reads TGTGCCAGCAGTTTAGAATTCACGGGCTATGGCTGCGCCTTC. This chain links TRBV12-3 or TRBV12-4 with TRBJ1-2; D not resolved. The CDR3 covers 14 residues.

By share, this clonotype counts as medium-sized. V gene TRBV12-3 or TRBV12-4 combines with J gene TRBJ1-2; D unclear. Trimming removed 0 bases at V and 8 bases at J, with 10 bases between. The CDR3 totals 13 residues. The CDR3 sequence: CASSLALDRGYTF. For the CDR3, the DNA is TGTGCCAGCAGTTTAGCTTTGGACCGAGGCTACACCTTC.

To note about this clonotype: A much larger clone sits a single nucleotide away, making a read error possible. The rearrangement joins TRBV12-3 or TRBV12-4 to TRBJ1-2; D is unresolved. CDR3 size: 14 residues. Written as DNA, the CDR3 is TGTGCCGGCAGCCCTCCTCAAGGTGGAGGCGGCTACACCTTC. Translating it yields CAGSPPQGGGGYTF.